The entry below describes one T cell receptor beta chain. Each CDR3 protein is one row after TCRdb ran MiXCR on the 5' RACE reads. The table lists fewer than 650,000 distinct CDR3 sequences, 17% of them singletons. The data were taken from a study of T-cell memory formation after mild COVID-19. Per germline, CDR1 KGHDR and CDR2 SFDVKD. CDR3 length: 14 residues. V was clipped by 9 bases and J by 7 bases, with 21 bases between them. The chain joins TRBV24-1 to TRBJ2-7; a weak D match, TRBD2 (7 bases). This TCR came from an adult woman who had mild COVID-19 (a few samples of this study predate the infection). Cell type and time point are not known. The source material was PBMCs or a T cell subset sorted from them (not recorded which). The chain's CDR3 is CATQDGSGTKEQYF. The CDR3 DNA follows: TGTGCCACCCAAGACGGGAGCGGGACAAAAGAGCAGTACTTC.